The T cell receptor beta chain described here comes from a study of PD-1 blockade in classical Hodgkin lymphoma (dated by TCRdb to about 2020). With regard to the full study: Nivolumab dosing was 3 mg/kg intravenously every 2 weeks, continuing until either disease progression or unacceptable toxicity. The study used CyTOF and TCR beta sequencing to define a peripheral blood immune signature of response to PD-1 blockade in classical Hodgkin lymphoma. What the authors observed across the whole study: The study covered only a single clinical trial cohort, and the causes of the repertoire differences, possibly disease activity or prior therapy, were still not defined. Baseline TCR diversity was reported to be lower in newly diagnosed patients than in healthy donors, and even lower in relapsed/refractory patients. Among trial patients, those achieving complete response had baseline diversity similar to that of newly diagnosed patients, while diversity was significantly lower in partial responders and progressors. Diversity was lower in patients who began nivolumab less than 1 year after ASCT, so these patients were left out of later analyses to avoid confounding by immune reconstitution. CD4+ but not CD8+ TCR diversity rose significantly by C4D1 (p=0.0027 vs p=0.16), most apparent in complete responders (p=0.02).

The Qiagen DNeasy kit was used to extract genomic DNA both from unsorted PBMCs and from the negatively selected CD4+ and CD8+ fractions. TCR beta CDR3 regions were subjected to amplification by immunoSEQ multiplex PCR with primers that anneal to V and J segments. A synthetic immune receptor repertoire was used to minimize amplification bias, and remaining bias was computationally removed after sequencing. In the paper's pipeline: Repertoire diversity was quantified as the Shannon entropy index using custom Python scripts. The unsorted, CD4+ and CD8+ repertoires were each analyzed separately, with the exception of combined analyses, where CD4+ and CD8+ sequences were merged in silico. A clone was considered expanded if an increase in frequency of at least 2-fold after treatment relative to C1D1 was found, and a pseudocount of 0.5 was applied to clones undetected at baseline. Clones with 0 or 1 copy at C1D1 were defined as singleton clones, while clones with 2 or more copies were defined as non-singleton clones. Clones expanded in unsorted samples were annotated as CD4+, CD8+ or unknown by matching protein sequences in sorted samples from the same patient. Wilcoxon tests on paired samples were used to test diversity changes from C1D1 to C4D1. In TCRdb, the immuneACCESS table is reduced to in-frame sequences with V and J assigned. These tables do not hold every clone; where another copy was compared, an unresolved V gene accounts for under half, and the others remain unexplained. The DNA gave D and trimming, while V, J and clone size come from that table. The sample records about 90,000 clones, 75% to 90% of which are singletons. Of the sample, about 10% is held by the ten largest clones.

The time point label here, explained by the study, means: cycle 2 day 1 (C2D1) of nivolumab. Relapse after autologous stem cell transplantation had occurred in all trial patients, and cohorts A, B and C were distinguished by prior brentuximab vedotin exposure. The trial cohort was composed of 55 to 65 patients with relapsed/refractory classical Hodgkin lymphoma, for whom complete response, partial response or progressive disease was recorded as best overall response. Single-agent nivolumab was administered to trial patients in the multi-cohort phase II CheckMate 205 trial. An independent review committee assessed best overall response by applying the 2007 International Working Group response criteria. Trial PBMCs were collected just before the start of nivolumab (C1D1) and during therapy at cycle 2 day 1 and cycle 4 day 1. After peripheral blood was drawn into 8 mL Vacutainer Cell Preparation Tubes, PBMCs were isolated by centrifugation and then cryopreserved.

To note about this clone: Its antigen is still unknown. Within one base of it there is no much larger clone, and no base qualities were kept.

The receptor was isolated from a human donor with classical Hodgkin lymphoma. This specimen consisted of peripheral blood mononuclear cells (PBMCs), obtained before the second cycle of nivolumab.

The CDR3: CASKQQGSTEAFF. The base sequence is TGTGCCAGTAAGCAACAGGGTAGCACTGAAGCTTTCTTT. The sequence joins TRBV19 to TRBJ1-1; the D segment could be TRBD1, given 6 matching bases. V is cut by 7 bases and J by 4 bases, and the space between the germline ends is 13 bases. Counted from cysteine to phenylalanine, this CDR3 has 13 amino acids. Only the CDR3 portion is preserved as DNA: 39 bases, with reading frame beginning at the first base. CDR1 and CDR2 are drawn from the germline V gene (reference sequence): LNHDA, SQIVND.